This T cell receptor (beta chain) emerged from a study of T-cell memory formation after mild COVID-19. This clonotype was observed a few times. Antigen specificity is unknown. Germline V gene lookup returns CDR1 MGHDK and CDR2 SYGVNS. The CDR3 extends over 16 amino acids. Trimming took 1 base from V and 6 from J, leaving 18 bases between them. TCRdb reanalysed the 5' RACE reads using MiXCR and keeps one entry per CDR3 protein. Of some 250,000 distinct CDR3 sequences in the sample, roughly 10% were seen once. Findings and limits, study-wide: Some SARS-CoV-2-responding clones were already detected in memory before infection.

The TCR was taken from a man between 18 and 29 years old who had mild COVID-19 (a few samples of this study predate the infection). Cell type and time point are not known. The V gene is TRBV25-1, the J gene TRBJ1-2, with a tentative D call TRBD1 (6 bases). Sequencing input: PBMCs or a T cell subset sorted from them (not recorded which). The CDR3 region is CASSESYRVNFDGYTF. CDR3 DNA: TGTGCCAGCAGTGAATCTTACAGGGTGAATTTCGATGGCTACACCTTC.